This is a list of T cell receptor beta chains from one sample in a study of cytomegalovirus exposure and HLA in healthy donors. The assay was immunoSEQ multiplex PCR, and TCRdb's table has in-frame clones only and misses some. Of some 40,000 clones in the sample, about 53% were seen once. The sequenced sample was PBMCs. The receptors derive from a woman aged 40 to 50 in good health and CMV-seropositive. CDR3s include the opening cysteine and the closing phenylalanine or tryptophan. Each record gives: clone size, V gene, D gene, J gene, CDR3 DNA, CDR3 protein. A D gene is named only where the DNA matches it firmly. Some rows have no size entry. The others give once, few or many, or a class for an expanded clone.

clone size: many; V gene: TRBV2; D gene: .; J gene: TRBJ2-4; CDR3 DNA: TGTGCCAGTTTGGAGGGACTAGCCAAAAACATTCAGTACTTC; CDR3 protein: CASLEGLAKNIQYF
clone size: .; V gene: TRBV27; D gene: .; J gene: TRBJ1-6; CDR3 DNA: TGTGCCAGCAGTTCCGGCAGCTTGGGGCATTCACCCCTCCACTTT; CDR3 protein: CASSSGSLGHSPLHF
clone size: few; V gene: TRBV10-3; D gene: TRBD1; J gene: TRBJ2-2; CDR3 DNA: TGTGCCATCAGACCTGGGACAGACACCGGGGAGCTGTTTTTT; CDR3 protein: CAIRPGTDTGELFF
clone size: .; V gene: TRBV5-1; D gene: TRBD1; J gene: TRBJ2-7; CDR3 DNA: TGCGCCAGCAGCCATTCGGACAGGGGGGGCTCCTACGAGCAGTACTTC; CDR3 protein: CASSHSDRGGSYEQYF
clone size: few; V gene: TRBV30; D gene: .; J gene: TRBJ1-6; CDR3 DNA: TGTGCCTGGAGCAAGGTCAAAGAGGCCAGTCTTTCACCCCTCCACTTT; CDR3 protein: CAWSKVKEASLSPLHF
clone size: .; V gene: TRBV6-4; D gene: .; J gene: TRBJ2-1; CDR3 DNA: TGTGCCAGCAGTGACGACAGCAACAATGAGCAGTTCTTC; CDR3 protein: CASSDDSNNEQFF
clone size: few; V gene: TRBV5-1; D gene: TRBD2; J gene: TRBJ2-7; CDR3 DNA: TGCGCCAGCAGGAAGACGACTAGCAGCTACGAGCAGTACTTC; CDR3 protein: CASRKTTSSYEQYF
clone size: .; V gene: TRBV9; D gene: .; J gene: TRBJ2-1; CDR3 DNA: TGTGCCAGCAGCGTAGAAGGGGGTTACAATGAGCAGTTCTTC; CDR3 protein: CASSVEGGYNEQFF
clone size: few; V gene: TRBV11-2; D gene: .; J gene: TRBJ2-3; CDR3 DNA: TGTGCCAGCAGCTTAGCGGAGGATACGCAGTATTTT; CDR3 protein: CASSLAEDTQYF
clone size: few; V gene: TRBV5-6; D gene: TRBD1; J gene: TRBJ2-7; CDR3 DNA: TGTGCCAGCAGCAAGACAGGGAGCGGTTACGAGCAGTACTTC; CDR3 protein: CASSKTGSGYEQYF
clone size: once; V gene: TRBV4-2; D gene: .; J gene: TRBJ2-1; CDR3 DNA: TGTGCCAGCAGCCAAGATCCCAGCGGCTACAATGAGCAGTTCTTC; CDR3 protein: CASSQDPSGYNEQFF
clone size: .; V gene: TRBV5-1; D gene: .; J gene: TRBJ2-7; CDR3 DNA: TGCGCCAGCAGCTTGGGTGGGGGCTCGGGCGAGCAGTACTTC; CDR3 protein: CASSLGGGSGEQYF
clone size: .; V gene: TRBV6-5; D gene: TRBD1; J gene: TRBJ2-2; CDR3 DNA: TGTGCCAGCAGTACGGGACAGGTGAAAACCGGGGAGCTGTTTTTT; CDR3 protein: CASSTGQVKTGELFF
clone size: .; V gene: TRBV19; D gene: TRBD2; J gene: TRBJ2-1; CDR3 DNA: TGTGCCAGTAGTCTGGGAGGGCATGGCTACAATGAGCAGTTCTTC; CDR3 protein: CASSLGGHGYNEQFF
clone size: medium-sized; V gene: TRBV19; D gene: TRBD2; J gene: TRBJ2-3; CDR3 DNA: TGTGCCAGTAGGGGGACTAGCTTCACAGATACGCAGTATTTT; CDR3 protein: CASRGTSFTDTQYF
clone size: few; V gene: TRBV2; D gene: TRBD1; J gene: TRBJ1-4; CDR3 DNA: TGTGCCAGCAGTGCAGGGGGCGCATCTAATGAAAAACTGTTTTTT; CDR3 protein: CASSAGGASNEKLFF
clone size: .; V gene: TRBV5-4; D gene: TRBD1; J gene: TRBJ1-5; CDR3 DNA: TGTGCCAGCAGCTCCTGGCTCTGGGACAGGGAAAGCAATCAGCCCCAGCATTTT; CDR3 protein: CASSSWLWDRESNQPQHF
clone size: .; V gene: TRBV25-1; D gene: .; J gene: TRBJ1-6; CDR3 DNA: TGTGCCACCAGCTCATTAGGGGAGGGGTCACCCCTCCACTTT; CDR3 protein: CATSSLGEGSPLHF
clone size: few; V gene: TRBV28; D gene: .; J gene: TRBJ2-7; CDR3 DNA: TGTGCCAGCAGTTACGAGGCCTCCTACGAGCAGTACTTC; CDR3 protein: CASSYEASYEQYF
clone size: .; V gene: TRBV2; D gene: TRBD1; J gene: TRBJ1-5; CDR3 DNA: TGTGCCAGCAGGGGACAGAGCAATCAGCCCCAGCATTTT; CDR3 protein: CASRGQSNQPQHF
clone size: few; V gene: TRBV2; D gene: TRBD1; J gene: TRBJ2-5; CDR3 DNA: TGTGCCAGCAAACGGGACAGAAACCAAGAGACCCAGTACTTC; CDR3 protein: CASKRDRNQETQYF
clone size: .; V gene: TRBV5-4; D gene: TRBD1; J gene: TRBJ2-7; CDR3 DNA: TGTGCCAGCAGCACTAGGACAGGCTCCTACGAGCAGTACTTC; CDR3 protein: CASSTRTGSYEQYF
clone size: .; V gene: TRBV7-9; D gene: .; J gene: TRBJ2-3; CDR3 DNA: TGTGCCAGCAGCTTAGGCGCGGGACTTCACACAGATACGCAGTATTTT; CDR3 protein: CASSLGAGLHTDTQYF
clone size: .; V gene: TRBV2; D gene: .; J gene: TRBJ2-4; CDR3 DNA: TGTGCCAGCAACAGGGCAGGGAGGGGGATAGCCAAAAACATTCAGTACTTC; CDR3 protein: CASNRAGRGIAKNIQYF
clone size: .; V gene: TRBV7-2; D gene: .; J gene: TRBJ1-6; CDR3 DNA: TGTGCCAGCAGCTTAGCAGGGGGCTATAATTCACCCCTCCACTTT; CDR3 protein: CASSLAGGYNSPLHF
clone size: .; V gene: TRBV27; D gene: TRBD2; J gene: TRBJ2-7; CDR3 DNA: TGTGCCAGCAGTTCGCCGGGACTAGCCAGCGAGCAGTACTTC; CDR3 protein: CASSSPGLASEQYF
clone size: .; V gene: TRBV11-3; D gene: TRBD2; J gene: TRBJ2-1; CDR3 DNA: TGTGCCAGCAGCTTAGGCGGGGGGGCCTTCAATGAGCAGTTCTTC; CDR3 protein: CASSLGGGAFNEQFF
clone size: .; V gene: TRBV9; D gene: .; J gene: TRBJ2-3; CDR3 DNA: TGTGCCAGCAGCGTAGATCCCTACACAGATACGCAGTATTTT; CDR3 protein: CASSVDPYTDTQYF
clone size: .; V gene: TRBV7-2; D gene: .; J gene: TRBJ2-5; CDR3 DNA: TGTGCCAGCAGCCTACAAGAGACCCAGTACTTC; CDR3 protein: CASSLQETQYF
clone size: few; V gene: TRBV5-6; D gene: TRBD2; J gene: TRBJ2-5; CDR3 DNA: TGTGCCAGCAGCTTACGAGCGGGGGTGCGGGAGCAGTACTTC; CDR3 protein: CASSLRAGVREQYF
clone size: .; V gene: TRBV7-9; D gene: .; J gene: TRBJ1-1; CDR3 DNA: TGTGCCAGCCACCAGGCGAACACTGAAGCTTTCTTT; CDR3 protein: CASHQANTEAFF
clone size: once; V gene: TRBV7-2; D gene: .; J gene: TRBJ2-3; CDR3 DNA: TGTGCCAGCAGCTTAGTTGAGGGCACAGATACGCAGTATTTT; CDR3 protein: CASSLVEGTDTQYF
clone size: .; V gene: TRBV4-1; D gene: TRBD1; J gene: TRBJ2-5; CDR3 DNA: TGCGCCAGCAGCCAATGGCCTACTGGGACAGGGCAAGAGACCCAGTACTTC; CDR3 protein: CASSQWPTGTGQETQYF
clone size: .; V gene: TRBV29-1; D gene: TRBD1; J gene: TRBJ2-1; CDR3 DNA: TGCAGCGTTGTGACAGGGGGCGGTCCGGTCAATGAGCAGTTCTTC; CDR3 protein: CSVVTGGGPVNEQFF
clone size: .; V gene: TRBV11-2; D gene: .; J gene: TRBJ1-1; CDR3 DNA: TGTGCCAGCAGCCCAAATCAGGGGCCCCCTGAAGCTTTCTTT; CDR3 protein: CASSPNQGPPEAFF
clone size: .; V gene: TRBV9; D gene: TRBD1; J gene: TRBJ1-1; CDR3 DNA: TGTGCCAGCAGCTATCTCGGGACAGGGGCCACTGAAGCTTTCTTT; CDR3 protein: CASSYLGTGATEAFF
clone size: .; V gene: TRBV10-3; D gene: TRBD2; J gene: TRBJ2-5; CDR3 DNA: TGTGCCATCAGTCTAGCGGGGGGGCAGGGGACCCAGTACTTC; CDR3 protein: CAISLAGGQGTQYF
clone size: .; V gene: TRBV7-9; D gene: TRBD1; J gene: TRBJ1-1; CDR3 DNA: TGTGCCGGCAGCGAGGACAGGTCGAACACTGAAGCTTTCTTT; CDR3 protein: CAGSEDRSNTEAFF
clone size: .; V gene: TRBV5-1; D gene: TRBD2; J gene: TRBJ2-5; CDR3 DNA: TGCGCCAGCAATTCCGGGACTACGCCGCAAGAGACCCAGTACTTC; CDR3 protein: CASNSGTTPQETQYF
clone size: once; V gene: TRBV6-1; D gene: TRBD1; J gene: TRBJ2-1; CDR3 DNA: TGTGCCAGCAGTGAAGATACCTCAGGGGGCAATGAGCAGTTCTTC; CDR3 protein: CASSEDTSGGNEQFF
clone size: .; V gene: TRBV11-3; D gene: TRBD2; J gene: TRBJ2-1; CDR3 DNA: TGTGCCAGCAGCCCAGGGACTAGCGGGGGGGGCAGTGCCTACAATGAGCAGTTCTTC; CDR3 protein: CASSPGTSGGGSAYNEQFF
clone size: .; V gene: TRBV5-1; D gene: TRBD1; J gene: TRBJ1-1; CDR3 DNA: TGCGCCAGCAGCCCGGACAGGGGGTACACTGAAGCTTTCTTT; CDR3 protein: CASSPDRGYTEAFF
clone size: .; V gene: TRBV7-2; D gene: TRBD1; J gene: TRBJ1-1; CDR3 DNA: TGTGCCAGCAGCTCGCGTCCCGGGACAGGGTTAACTGAAGCTTTCTTT; CDR3 protein: CASSSRPGTGLTEAFF
clone size: .; V gene: TRBV2; D gene: .; J gene: TRBJ1-3; CDR3 DNA: TGTGCCAGCAGCGTTAGACAGAACTCTGGAAACACCATATATTTT; CDR3 protein: CASSVRQNSGNTIYF
clone size: .; V gene: TRBV9; D gene: TRBD2; J gene: TRBJ2-1; CDR3 DNA: TGTGCCAGCAGCGCTAGCGGGTCCCACTCCTACAATGAGCAGTTCTTC; CDR3 protein: CASSASGSHSYNEQFF
clone size: .; V gene: TRBV6-5; D gene: TRBD2; J gene: TRBJ2-3; CDR3 DNA: TGTGCCAGCAGTTATAGGGGACTAGCTACAGATACGCAGTATTTT; CDR3 protein: CASSYRGLATDTQYF
clone size: .; V gene: TRBV6-1; D gene: TRBD1; J gene: TRBJ2-3; CDR3 DNA: TGTGCCAGCAGGTGGGACAGGGTCCGCACAGATACGCAGTATTTT; CDR3 protein: CASRWDRVRTDTQYF
clone size: few; V gene: TRBV6-4; D gene: TRBD1; J gene: TRBJ2-1; CDR3 DNA: TGTGCCAGCAGTGACAGGGGGCACAATGAGCAGTTCTTC; CDR3 protein: CASSDRGHNEQFF
clone size: .; V gene: TRBV6-6; D gene: .; J gene: TRBJ1-5; CDR3 DNA: TGTGCCAGCCAAGACTGGGGGCGCAGCAATCAGCCCCAGCATTTT; CDR3 protein: CASQDWGRSNQPQHF
clone size: .; V gene: TRBV9; D gene: TRBD1; J gene: TRBJ1-6; CDR3 DNA: TGTGCCAGCAGCGCCGGGACAGGGGGCTATAATTCACCCCTCCACTTT; CDR3 protein: CASSAGTGGYNSPLHF
clone size: .; V gene: TRBV10-3; D gene: TRBD1; J gene: TRBJ1-1; CDR3 DNA: TGTGCCATCAGTGACCGGACAGGGGGCATTGGCACCGAAGCTTTCTTT; CDR3 protein: CAISDRTGGIGTEAFF